This TCR beta chain was captured by sequencing in a study of blood T cell repertoires in COVID-19. Deletions cut 4 bases from V and 3 bases from J, with 10 bases between. The CDR3 sequence is 13 residues long. CDR1 is DFQATT and CDR2 is SNEGSKA in the germline V gene (reference sequence). Source study methods: Reference gene primer amplification gave nucleated cell count estimates. Profiling relied on immunoSEQ multiplex PCR, and the TCRdb table lists in-frame clones only, not all of them. Clone size and V and J calls were adopted from that table, with D and trimming inferred from the DNA. This sample has around 450,000 clones, with 90% found just once.

Sequencing was carried out using PBMCs or T cells enriched from blood (not recorded which). The receptor was derived from a young man who had recovered from COVID-19. This chain links TRBV20-1 with TRBJ1-5, with D tentatively TRBD1 (5 bases). CDR3 DNA: TGCAGTGCTATTGAAGGGGTCAATCAGCCCCAGCATTTT. Amino acid sequence: CSAIEGVNQPQHF.